The T cell receptor beta chain under discussion was sequenced for a study of a mutant IDH1 vaccine in newly diagnosed glioma. Study overall: The initiation of vaccination occurred 4-6 weeks after radiotherapy alone, or with temozolomide cycles.

Concerning this clone: The antigen is undetermined.

The sample's time point: week 5, during vaccination. In the vaccine, a single dose held 300 ug of the mutant IDH1 20-mer peptide, along with topical imiquimod. Diagnosis in the donors showed new WHO grade 3 or 4 astrocytomas that were IDH1-mutant and ATRX-lost. Assay used: immunoSEQ multiplex PCR; TCRdb lists only in-frame clones, some missing. The sample consists of about 38,000 clones, more than 80% of them appearing once. From germline, CDR1 is ENHRY and CDR2 SYGVKD. This CDR3 contains 14 residues. V dropped 11 bases and J dropped 3; count of bases not matched to a gene: 5. This TCR derives from a man in his forties or fifties with glioma. V is TRBV10-3 and J is TRBJ2-2; 11 bases fit TRBD2. The starting material was PBMCs, obtained from a glioma patient whose treatment included an IDH1 peptide vaccine. Written as DNA, the CDR3 is TGTGCCTCGCTAGCGGGAGGACACACCGGGGAGCTGTTTTTT. Translated: CASLAGGHTGELFF.